These T cell receptor beta chains were read from a single sample in a study of T cell responses to AZD1222 COVID-19 vaccine. Clones were read by immunoSEQ multiplex PCR, and TCRdb kept only the in-frame ones, dropping some. Of about 95,000 clones listed, 85% to 90% are singletons. The material was peripheral blood, obtained on day 0 of AZD1222 vaccination. These receptor sequences come from an adult in good health. Each CDR3 is given with its conserved first and last residue. Each record gives: J gene, D gene, clone size, V gene, CDR3 protein, CDR3 DNA. A D gene is named only where the DNA matches it firmly. Size values are once, few and many counts, or a class for expanded clones, and some rows have none.

j_call: TRBJ1-5
d_call: -
clone_size: -
v_call: TRBV12-3/TRBV12-4
cdr3_aa: CASSWTDNQPQHF
cdr3_nt: TGTGCCAGCAGTTGGACAGACAATCAGCCCCAGCATTTT

j_call: TRBJ1-1
d_call: TRBD1
clone_size: -
v_call: TRBV2
cdr3_aa: CANANQGALTEAFF
cdr3_nt: TGTGCCAACGCTAACCAGGGGGCACTCACTGAAGCTTTCTTT

j_call: TRBJ2-3
d_call: TRBD2
clone_size: -
v_call: TRBV13
cdr3_aa: CASSSGLAGGRTSTDTQYF
cdr3_nt: TGTGCCAGCAGCTCGGGACTAGCGGGGGGACGGACTAGCACAGATACGCAGTATTTT

j_call: TRBJ1-4
d_call: -
clone_size: -
v_call: TRBV11-2
cdr3_aa: CASTLVPDNEKLFF
cdr3_nt: TGTGCCAGCACCTTGGTACCGGATAACGAAAAACTGTTTTTT

j_call: TRBJ1-3
d_call: -
clone_size: -
v_call: TRBV2
cdr3_aa: CASRTDSGNTIYF
cdr3_nt: TGTGCCAGCAGGACTGACTCTGGAAACACCATATATTTT

j_call: TRBJ2-3
d_call: TRBD1
clone_size: once
v_call: TRBV5-6
cdr3_aa: CASSFRTGPTDTQYF
cdr3_nt: TGTGCCAGCAGCTTCCGGACAGGGCCTACAGATACGCAGTATTTT

j_call: TRBJ1-4
d_call: -
clone_size: -
v_call: TRBV6-5
cdr3_aa: CASSNGRALFF
cdr3_nt: TGTGCCAGCAGTAACGGGCGGGCACTGTTTTTT

j_call: TRBJ1-1
d_call: -
clone_size: -
v_call: TRBV12-5
cdr3_aa: CASGGVGTEAFF
cdr3_nt: TGTGCTAGTGGTGGCGTGGGGACTGAAGCTTTCTTT

j_call: TRBJ2-1
d_call: TRBD2
clone_size: -
v_call: TRBV5-1
cdr3_aa: CASSLVAGGYNEQFF
cdr3_nt: TGCGCCAGCAGCTTGGTAGCGGGGGGTTACAATGAGCAGTTCTTC

j_call: TRBJ1-2
d_call: -
clone_size: few
v_call: TRBV5-1
cdr3_aa: CASSLQGDYGYTF
cdr3_nt: TGCGCCAGCAGCCTACAGGGAGACTATGGCTACACCTTC

j_call: TRBJ2-6
d_call: -
clone_size: -
v_call: TRBV2
cdr3_aa: CASKPAAGTHSGANVLTF
cdr3_nt: TGTGCCAGCAAGCCGGCGGCAGGGACCCACTCTGGGGCCAACGTCCTGACTTTC

j_call: TRBJ1-1
d_call: -
clone_size: -
v_call: TRBV4-3
cdr3_aa: CASSQREGTEAFF
cdr3_nt: TGCGCCAGCAGCCAACGGGAGGGCACTGAAGCTTTCTTT

j_call: TRBJ1-2
d_call: TRBD1
clone_size: -
v_call: TRBV19
cdr3_aa: CASLQTGTGYTF
cdr3_nt: TGTGCCAGTCTTCAGACAGGGACTGGCTACACCTTC

j_call: TRBJ1-1
d_call: -
clone_size: once
v_call: TRBV18
cdr3_aa: CASSPSQGRGTEAFF
cdr3_nt: TGTGCCAGCTCACCTTCCCAGGGGCGCGGGACTGAAGCTTTCTTT

j_call: TRBJ2-3
d_call: TRBD2
clone_size: -
v_call: TRBV9
cdr3_aa: CASSPADSGVTDTQYF
cdr3_nt: TGTGCCAGCAGCCCAGCCGATAGCGGGGTCACAGATACGCAGTATTTT

j_call: TRBJ1-3
d_call: -
clone_size: -
v_call: TRBV21-1
cdr3_aa: CASGGNTIYF
cdr3_nt: TGTGCCAGCGGAGGAAACACCATATATTTT

j_call: TRBJ1-5
d_call: -
clone_size: -
v_call: TRBV5-5
cdr3_aa: CASSLVYGGDYSNQPQHF
cdr3_nt: TGTGCCAGCAGCTTGGTCTACGGGGGCGATTATAGCAATCAGCCCCAGCATTTT

j_call: TRBJ1-2
d_call: TRBD1
clone_size: -
v_call: TRBV19
cdr3_aa: CASSPGDRGYGYTF
cdr3_nt: TGTGCCAGTAGCCCCGGGGACAGGGGCTATGGCTACACCTTC

j_call: TRBJ2-3
d_call: -
clone_size: once
v_call: TRBV29-1
cdr3_aa: CSVGGLGADTQYF
cdr3_nt: TGCAGCGTTGGGGGTCTCGGAGCAGATACGCAGTATTTT

j_call: TRBJ1-3
d_call: -
clone_size: -
v_call: TRBV7-2
cdr3_aa: CASSFGFASDTIYF
cdr3_nt: TGTGCCAGCAGCTTCGGCTTTGCGTCGGACACCATATATTTT

j_call: TRBJ1-1
d_call: -
clone_size: -
v_call: TRBV11-3
cdr3_aa: CASSLVGWDTEAFF
cdr3_nt: TGTGCCAGCAGCTTAGTTGGGTGGGACACTGAAGCTTTCTTT

j_call: TRBJ2-7
d_call: -
clone_size: -
v_call: TRBV6-2/TRBV6-3
cdr3_aa: CASSAQQGRNEQYF
cdr3_nt: TGTGCCAGCAGTGCTCAACAGGGAAGGAACGAGCAGTACTTC

j_call: TRBJ1-1
d_call: -
clone_size: -
v_call: TRBV10-3
cdr3_aa: CASRINTEAFF
cdr3_nt: TGTGCCAGCAGGATAAACACTGAAGCTTTCTTT

j_call: TRBJ2-1
d_call: TRBD2
clone_size: once
v_call: TRBV10-1
cdr3_aa: CASSVPGGEQFF
cdr3_nt: TGCGCCAGCAGTGTTCCGGGGGGTGAGCAGTTCTTC

j_call: TRBJ1-3
d_call: -
clone_size: -
v_call: TRBV6-6
cdr3_aa: CASRTSGNTIYF
cdr3_nt: TGTGCCAGCAGGACATCTGGAAACACCATATATTTT

j_call: TRBJ1-2
d_call: -
clone_size: -
v_call: TRBV4-3
cdr3_aa: CASSQEGYQRRLYGYTF
cdr3_nt: TGCGCCAGCAGCCAAGAGGGCTATCAGCGACGGCTCTATGGCTACACCTTC

j_call: TRBJ2-5
d_call: TRBD2
clone_size: -
v_call: TRBV28
cdr3_aa: CASSNPIAGGGETQYF
cdr3_nt: TGTGCCAGCAGCAACCCAATAGCGGGGGGCGGGGAGACCCAGTACTTC

j_call: TRBJ1-1
d_call: -
clone_size: -
v_call: TRBV10-3
cdr3_aa: CAISESETANTEAFF
cdr3_nt: TGTGCCATCAGTGAATCCGAGACAGCGAACACTGAAGCTTTCTTT

j_call: TRBJ1-2
d_call: -
clone_size: -
v_call: TRBV6-5
cdr3_aa: CASRLTGNYGYTF
cdr3_nt: TGTGCCAGCAGACTGACAGGAAACTATGGCTACACCTTC

j_call: TRBJ1-1
d_call: TRBD1
clone_size: -
v_call: TRBV28
cdr3_aa: CASSLRGLGTEAFF
cdr3_nt: TGTGCCAGCAGCCTCAGGGGGCTGGGCACTGAAGCTTTCTTT

j_call: TRBJ1-2
d_call: -
clone_size: -
v_call: TRBV3-1/TRBV3-2
cdr3_aa: CASISGSDYGYTF
cdr3_nt: TGTGCCAGCATCAGCGGGTCTGACTATGGCTACACCTTC

j_call: TRBJ1-5
d_call: -
clone_size: -
v_call: TRBV24-1
cdr3_aa: CATSAGQSHSNQPQHF
cdr3_nt: TGTGCCACCAGTGCCGGACAGTCTCATAGCAATCAGCCCCAGCATTTT

j_call: TRBJ1-6
d_call: -
clone_size: -
v_call: TRBV13
cdr3_aa: CASSLGGVTPLHF
cdr3_nt: TGTGCCAGCAGCTTAGGGGGGGTGACACCCCTCCACTTT

j_call: TRBJ1-3
d_call: -
clone_size: -
v_call: TRBV6-5
cdr3_aa: CASSDTRFSGNTIYF
cdr3_nt: TGTGCCAGCAGCGACACCAGGTTCTCTGGAAACACCATATATTTT

j_call: TRBJ1-5
d_call: TRBD1
clone_size: -
v_call: TRBV5-5
cdr3_aa: CASSLGGQGSYQPQHF
cdr3_nt: TGTGCCAGCAGCTTGGGAGGACAGGGTAGCTATCAGCCCCAGCATTTT

j_call: TRBJ2-3
d_call: TRBD2
clone_size: once
v_call: TRBV7-9
cdr3_aa: CASRPNRGGLRVGTDTQYF
cdr3_nt: TGTGCCAGCAGACCTAATCGGGGGGGCCTGAGGGTTGGCACAGATACGCAGTATTTT

j_call: TRBJ1-2
d_call: TRBD1
clone_size: -
v_call: TRBV7-2
cdr3_aa: CASSRTGLGGYTF
cdr3_nt: TGTGCCAGCAGCCGGACAGGGTTGGGTGGCTACACCTTC

j_call: TRBJ2-3
d_call: -
clone_size: -
v_call: TRBV5-1
cdr3_aa: CASSLTTGHATDTQYF
cdr3_nt: TGCGCCAGCAGCTTAACGACAGGACACGCCACAGATACGCAGTATTTT